This record covers a single TCR beta chain. The antigen is not known. As the sequencing template, cDNA was produced by extracting RNA and reverse transcribing it. Using immunoSEQ multiplex PCR, the repertoire was profiled, and TCRdb retains in-frame clones only, with some absent. This sample has some 80,000 clones; around two thirds occur once, and the top ten carry 20% to 25%. The record originates from a study of CD8+ T cells in alopecia areata. General study results and limits: TCRs were shared less clearly across patients than in mice, possibly for HLA-related reasons.

Germline lookup yields CDR1 ENHRY and CDR2 SYGVKD. The CDR3 totals 16 residues. V lost 6 bases to trimming and J lost 10 bases, with 26 bases between them. Noted treatment: oral pan-JAK inhibitor, 5-10 mg twice daily. This clonotype was sampled from a human donor with alopecia areata. Material: CD8+ T cells sorted from blood, obtained at week 24, from a patient treated with tofacitinib. This chain connects TRBV10-3 to TRBJ2-3, with a possible D match to TRBD1 (7 bases). The CDR3 here is CAIRGLGGQPTGPQYF. The CDR3 region has the DNA TGTGCCATCAGAGGACTCGGGGGACAGCCCACCGGTCCGCAGTATTTT.